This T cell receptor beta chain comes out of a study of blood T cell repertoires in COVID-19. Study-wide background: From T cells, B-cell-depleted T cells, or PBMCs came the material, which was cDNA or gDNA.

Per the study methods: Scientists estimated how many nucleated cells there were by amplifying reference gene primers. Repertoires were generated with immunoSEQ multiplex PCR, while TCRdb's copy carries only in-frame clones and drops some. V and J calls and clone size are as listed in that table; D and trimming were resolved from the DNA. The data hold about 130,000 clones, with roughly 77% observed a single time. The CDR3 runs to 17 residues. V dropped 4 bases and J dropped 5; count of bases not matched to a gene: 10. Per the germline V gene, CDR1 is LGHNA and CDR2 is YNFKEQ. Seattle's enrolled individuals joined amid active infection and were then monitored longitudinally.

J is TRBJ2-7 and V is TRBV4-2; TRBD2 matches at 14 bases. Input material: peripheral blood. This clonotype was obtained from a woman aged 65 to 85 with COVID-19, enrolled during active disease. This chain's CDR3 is CASSRGPGLAGENEQYF. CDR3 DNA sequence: TGTGCCAGCAGCCGAGGTCCGGGACTAGCGGGGGAGAACGAGCAGTACTTC.